The following is a T cell receptor beta chain sequence with its context. Its specificity is not known. Germline CDR1 SGHTA, CDR2 FQGTGA. Trimming left V 1 base short and J 5 bases short, with 14 bases between. The CDR3 spans 15 residues. Newly diagnosed patients aged 18 to 65 had hyperthyroidism of under 2 months' duration. Fresh 10 ml peripheral blood yielded PBMCs. These data originate in a study of T cells in Graves' hyperthyroidism and ophthalmopathy. Whole-study findings and limits: The majority of expanded thyroid clonotypes above 0.001 also appeared in blood.

The TCR beta CDR3 regions underwent amplification using RNA transcripts as the source. The TCR CDR3 was amplified in a first-round RT-PCR using the HTBI primer set. TCRdb re-called the multiplex PCR reads with MiXCR, one entry per CDR3 protein. The data hold about 280,000 distinct CDR3 sequences, with 20% to 30% observed a single time. Sequenced sample: blood. The genes are TRBV7-3 and TRBJ1-1; tentatively, D is TRBD1 (6 bases). The sequence was obtained from a man aged 40-50 years with Graves' hyperthyroidism that later progressed to Graves' ophthalmopathy. CDR3 region: CASSLNPGQNTEAFF. CDR3 DNA sequence: TGTGCCAGCAGCTTAAATCCAGGACAGAATACTGAAGCTTTCTTT.